This T cell receptor (beta chain) was captured by sequencing in a study of CD8+ T cells in alopecia areata. Study context: Tofacitinib administration persisted for 6 to 18 months, succeeded by 6 months off drug. Points from the study as a whole: Higher clonality and more expanded CD8+ clones appeared in lesional than normal scalp.

Losses at the gene ends were 7 bases for V and 5 bases for J; bases not matched to a gene: 10. The CDR3 contains 14 residues. Germline CDR1 ENHRY, CDR2 SYGVKD. Sequencing templates came from extracted RNA that was reverse transcribed into cDNA. Repertoires were generated with immunoSEQ multiplex PCR, while TCRdb's copy carries only in-frame clones and drops some. The table includes 150,000 to 250,000 clones, roughly 64% detected once. This clone was recorded a few times. Its target is not known. Treatment specified: oral pan-JAK inhibitor, 5-10 mg twice daily. PBMCs were stained for CD3, CD4 and CD8, and CD4+ and CD8+ T cells were sorted.

The chain combines TRBV10-3 with TRBJ1-1, with TRBD1 identical over 7 bases. Sequencing used CD4+ T cells sorted from blood, obtained at week 24, from a patient treated with tofacitinib. The source is a human donor with alopecia areata. The CDR3 DNA reads as TGTGCCATCACCAGAGACAGGGAGGGAACTGAAGCTTTCTTT. It encodes CAITRDREGTEAFF.